This T cell receptor (beta chain) is drawn from a study of cytomegalovirus exposure and HLA in healthy donors. Note on this clone: No antigen is known for it.

The study's findings and limits: Most TCR beta V segments were productive about 87% or about 30% of the time in an earlier analysis. The study put some 160 TCR beta chains on its list as cytomegalovirus-associated. An analysis that was carried out later associated fewer than 20,000 TCR beta sequences with HLA alleles at 0.05 false discovery rate.

PCR was performed using 60 Vbeta and 13 Jbeta primers. Authors' methods: It was a later analysis that counted 83 million or so unique TCR beta chains, of which around 11 million were shared. Libraries were prepared by immunoSEQ multiplex PCR; TCRdb keeps only in-frame clonotypes and omits some of them. That table supplies the V and J calls and clone size; D and trimming were determined from the DNA. This sample has roughly 200,000 clones, with approximately 80% found just once. This receptor was taken from a woman aged 50 to 65 in good health and CMV-seronegative. The specimen was PBMCs.

The CDR3: CASSQDREIYEQYF. In DNA, the CDR3 is TGCGCCAGCAGCCAGGACAGGGAGATCTACGAGCAGTACTTC. V is TRBV5-1 and J is TRBJ2-7, with 8 bases matching TRBD1. V trimming: 4 bases; J trimming: 3 bases; junction bases outside the gene matches: 6. Germline loops: CDR1 SGHRS, CDR2 YFSETQ. The length of the CDR3 is 14 residues.